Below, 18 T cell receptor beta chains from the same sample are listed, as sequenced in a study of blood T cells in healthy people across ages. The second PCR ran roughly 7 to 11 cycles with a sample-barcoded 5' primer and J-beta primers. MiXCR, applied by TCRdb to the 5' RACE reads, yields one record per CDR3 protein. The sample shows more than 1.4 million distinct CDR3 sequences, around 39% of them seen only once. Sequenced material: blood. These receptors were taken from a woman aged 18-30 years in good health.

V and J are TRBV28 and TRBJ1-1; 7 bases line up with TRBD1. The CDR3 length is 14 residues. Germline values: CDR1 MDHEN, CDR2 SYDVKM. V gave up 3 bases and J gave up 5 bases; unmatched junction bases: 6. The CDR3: CASSFVRGETEAFF. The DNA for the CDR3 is TGTGCCAGCAGTTTCGTCAGGGGGGAAACTGAAGCTTTCTTT.

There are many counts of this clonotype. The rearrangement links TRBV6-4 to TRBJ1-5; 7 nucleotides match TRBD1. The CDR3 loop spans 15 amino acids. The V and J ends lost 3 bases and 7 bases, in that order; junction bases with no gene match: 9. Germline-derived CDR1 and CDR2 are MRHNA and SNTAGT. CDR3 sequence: CASSEPTGTRQPQHF. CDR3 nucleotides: TGTGCCAGCAGTGAGCCGACAGGGACAAGGCAGCCCCAGCATTTT.

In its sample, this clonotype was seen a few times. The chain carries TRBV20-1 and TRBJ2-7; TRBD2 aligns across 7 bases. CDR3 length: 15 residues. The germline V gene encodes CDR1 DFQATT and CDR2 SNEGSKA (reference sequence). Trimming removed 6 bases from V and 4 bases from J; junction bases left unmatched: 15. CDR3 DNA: TGCAGTGCCAGGGCTTCCGGGGAGGGCTTGTACGAGCAGTACTTC. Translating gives CSARASGEGLYEQYF.

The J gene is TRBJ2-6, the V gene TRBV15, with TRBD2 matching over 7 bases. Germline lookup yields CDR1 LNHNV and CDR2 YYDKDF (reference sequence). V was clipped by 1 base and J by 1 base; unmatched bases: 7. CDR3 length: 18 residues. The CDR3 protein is CATSRVGEGQSGANVLTF. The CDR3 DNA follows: TGTGCCACCAGCAGAGTTGGGGAGGGCCAATCTGGGGCCAACGTCCTGACTTTC.

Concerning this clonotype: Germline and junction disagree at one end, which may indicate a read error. The CDR3 DNA reads as TGCGTCAGCAGCTTAACCGGGACGTCGGGGAATGAGCAGTTCTTC. Protein: CVSSLTGTSGNEQFF. This chain connects TRBV5-1 to TRBJ2-1; perhaps D is TRBD1 or TRBD2 (5 bases each). CDR1 is SGHRS and CDR2 is YFSETQ in the germline V gene. The CDR3 loop spans 15 amino acids. Together with reference TRBV5-1 and TRBJ2-1, the CDR3 gives the full variable domain: KAGVTQTPRYLIKTRGQQVTLSCSPISGHRSVSWYQQTPGQGLQFLFEYFSETQRNKGNFPGRFSGRQFSNSRSEMNVSTLELGDSALYLCVSSLTGTSGNEQFFGPGTRLTVL.

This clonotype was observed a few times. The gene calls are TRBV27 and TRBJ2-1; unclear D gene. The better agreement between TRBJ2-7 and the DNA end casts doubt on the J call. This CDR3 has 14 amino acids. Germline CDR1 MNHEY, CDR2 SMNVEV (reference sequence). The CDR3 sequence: CASSLSESYNEQYF. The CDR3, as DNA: TGTGCCAGCAGTTTATCCGAATCCTACAATGAGCAGTACTTC.

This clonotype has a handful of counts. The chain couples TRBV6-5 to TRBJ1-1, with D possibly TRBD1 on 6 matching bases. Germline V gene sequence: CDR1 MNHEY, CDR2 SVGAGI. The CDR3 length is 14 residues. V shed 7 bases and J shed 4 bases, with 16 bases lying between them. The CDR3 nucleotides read TGTGCCAGCAAATTACAGGGACCCTTCACTGAAGCTTTCTTT. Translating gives CASKLQGPFTEAFF.

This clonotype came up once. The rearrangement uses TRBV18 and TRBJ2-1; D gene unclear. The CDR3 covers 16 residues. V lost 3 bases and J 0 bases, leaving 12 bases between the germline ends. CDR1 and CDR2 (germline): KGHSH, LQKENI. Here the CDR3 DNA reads TGTGCCAGCTCACCCCAGGCAGATCTCTCCTACAATGAGCAGTTCTTC. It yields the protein CASSPQADLSYNEQFF.

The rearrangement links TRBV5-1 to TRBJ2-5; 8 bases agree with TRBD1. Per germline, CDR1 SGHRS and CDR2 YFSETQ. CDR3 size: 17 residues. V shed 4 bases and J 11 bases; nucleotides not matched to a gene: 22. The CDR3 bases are TGCGCCAGCAGCAGAACCGGGACAGGCCGCGCCTACAATGAGCAGTACTTC. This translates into CASSRTGTGRAYNEQYF. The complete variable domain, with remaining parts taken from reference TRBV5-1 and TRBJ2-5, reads KAGVTQTPRYLIKTRGQQVTLSCSPISGHRSVSWYQQTPGQGLQFLFEYFSETQRNKGNFPGRFSGRQFSNSRSEMNVSTLELGDSALYLCASSRTGTGRAYNEQYFGPGTRLLVL.

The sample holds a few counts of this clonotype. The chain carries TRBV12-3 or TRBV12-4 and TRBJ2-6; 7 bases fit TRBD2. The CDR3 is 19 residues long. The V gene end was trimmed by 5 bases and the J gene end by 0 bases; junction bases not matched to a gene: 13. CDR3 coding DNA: TGTGCCAGCAGTCCCACGGGGGGAGTAAGTCCCTCTGGGGCCAACGTCCTGACTTTC. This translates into CASSPTGGVSPSGANVLTF.

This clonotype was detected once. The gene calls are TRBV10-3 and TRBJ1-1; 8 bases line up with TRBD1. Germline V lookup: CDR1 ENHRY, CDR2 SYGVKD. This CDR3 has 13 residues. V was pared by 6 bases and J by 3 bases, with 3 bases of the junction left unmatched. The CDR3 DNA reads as TGTGCCATCAGCACGACAGGGGACACTGAAGCTTTCTTT. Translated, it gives CAISTTGDTEAFF.

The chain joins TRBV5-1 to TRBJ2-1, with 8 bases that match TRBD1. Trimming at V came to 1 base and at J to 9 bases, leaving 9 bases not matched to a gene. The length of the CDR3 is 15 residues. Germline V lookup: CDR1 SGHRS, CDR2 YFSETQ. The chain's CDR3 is CASSLSPQGAGEQFF. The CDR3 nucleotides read TGCGCCAGCAGCTTGAGCCCCCAGGGGGCGGGTGAGCAGTTCTTC.

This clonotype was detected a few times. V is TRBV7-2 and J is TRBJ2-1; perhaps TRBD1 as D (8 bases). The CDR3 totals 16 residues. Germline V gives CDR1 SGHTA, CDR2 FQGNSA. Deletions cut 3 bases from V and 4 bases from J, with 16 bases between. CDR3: CASSFTGGVRYNEQFF. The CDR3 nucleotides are TGTGCCAGCAGCTTTACAGGGGGGGTTAGGTACAATGAGCAGTTCTTC.

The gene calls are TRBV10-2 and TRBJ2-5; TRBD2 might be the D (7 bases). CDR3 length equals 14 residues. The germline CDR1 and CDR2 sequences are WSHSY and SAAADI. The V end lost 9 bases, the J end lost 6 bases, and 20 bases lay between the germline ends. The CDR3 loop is CASGGVWGAQTQYF. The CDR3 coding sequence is TGCGCCAGTGGGGGGGTCTGGGGGGCGCAGACCCAGTACTTC.

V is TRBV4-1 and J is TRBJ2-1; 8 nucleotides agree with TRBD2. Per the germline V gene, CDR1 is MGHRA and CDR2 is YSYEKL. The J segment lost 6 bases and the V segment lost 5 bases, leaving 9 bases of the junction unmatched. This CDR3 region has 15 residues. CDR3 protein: CASSWGGAGANEQFF. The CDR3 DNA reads TGCGCCAGCAGCTGGGGGGGAGCGGGGGCCAATGAGCAGTTCTTC.

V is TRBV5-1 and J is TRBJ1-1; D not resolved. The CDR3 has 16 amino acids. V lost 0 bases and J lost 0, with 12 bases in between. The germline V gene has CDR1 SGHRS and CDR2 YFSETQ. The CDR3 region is CASSLEGRSLNTEAFF. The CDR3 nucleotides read TGCGCCAGCAGCTTGGAAGGACGGAGTCTGAACACTGAAGCTTTCTTT.

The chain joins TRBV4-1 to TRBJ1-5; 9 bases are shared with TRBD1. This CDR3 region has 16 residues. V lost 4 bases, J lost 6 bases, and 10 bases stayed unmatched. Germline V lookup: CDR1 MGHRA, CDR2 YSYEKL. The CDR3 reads CASSPYEGQGPQPQHF. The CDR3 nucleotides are TGCGCCAGCAGCCCATATGAGGGACAGGGCCCTCAGCCCCAGCATTTT.

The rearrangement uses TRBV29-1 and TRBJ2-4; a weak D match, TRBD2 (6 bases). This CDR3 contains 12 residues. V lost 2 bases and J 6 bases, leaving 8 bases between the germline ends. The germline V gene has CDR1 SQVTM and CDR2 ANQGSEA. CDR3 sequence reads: CSVETSPNIQYF. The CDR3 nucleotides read TGCAGCGTTGAAACTAGCCCAAACATTCAGTACTTC.